These T cell receptor beta chains were read from a single sample in a study of EBV T-cell therapy then PD-1 blockade in nasopharyngeal carcinoma. The table came from immunoSEQ multiplex PCR; TCRdb's copy has only in-frame clones and leaves some out. Here the sample spans some 21,000 clones, under 90% being singletons. These receptors lack a known antigen. The sequencing here drew on CD8+ T cells from blood, taken around day 60 from a patient whose treatment included autologous EBV-specific T cells and nivolumab. All receptors come from a man aged 40-49 years with nasopharyngeal carcinoma. Both conserved end residues are part of each CDR3. A D gene is named only where the DNA matches it firmly. Clone size, where shown, is once, few, many, or a class for clones that have expanded.

clone_size	d_call	cdr3_length	j_call	v_call	cdr3_nt	cdr3_aa
.	.	16	TRBJ2-7	TRBV9	TGTGCCAGCAGCCCATGGGAGGGGGCACCTTCCTACGAGCAGTACTTC	CASSPWEGAPSYEQYF
.	.	15	TRBJ2-4	TRBV24-1	TGTGCCTTCCACCCGGACGCCCTAGCCAAAAACATTCAGTACTTC	CAFHPDALAKNIQYF
.	.	14	TRBJ1-2	TRBV6-6	TGTGCCAGCGGTCTCTCCGGGACCTTCTATGGCTACACCTTC	CASGLSGTFYGYTF
few	TRBD2	15	TRBJ2-7	TRBV6-1	TGTGCCAGCAGTGAAACGGCGGGGGAAGCCTACGAGCAGTACTTC	CASSETAGEAYEQYF
.	.	14	TRBJ1-2	TRBV4-3	TGCGCCAGCAGCCAAGAAGGGTTTCACTATGGCTACACCTTC	CASSQEGFHYGYTF
medium-sized	TRBD2	17	TRBJ2-5	TRBV9	TGTGCCAGCAGCCTACGTCGGGGGGGACCTCTTCAAGAGACCCAGTACTTC	CASSLRRGGPLQETQYF
.	TRBD1	15	TRBJ1-2	TRBV5-1	TGCGCCAGCAGCTTATACAGGGGGCCTGACTATGGCTACACCTTC	CASSLYRGPDYGYTF
.	.	15	TRBJ1-1	TRBV29-1	TGCAGCGTTCCAGGGAGAGAGGGCGCCAACACTGAAGCTTTCTTT	CSVPGREGANTEAFF
once	.	15	TRBJ1-2	TRBV10-3	TGTGCCATCAGTGAGTCCGTCGCAGGGGCCTATGGCTACACCTTC	CAISESVAGAYGYTF
.	.	14	TRBJ1-3	TRBV5-4	TGTGCCAGCAGCTTATCAGGGGCAGGAAACACCATATATTTT	CASSLSGAGNTIYF
.	.	13	TRBJ1-2	TRBV6-5	TGTGCCAGCAGCCTTACCCTCGGCTATGGCTACACCTTC	CASSLTLGYGYTF
many	.	15	TRBJ1-1	TRBV28	TGTGCCAGCAGTTTATTGGACAGCCTGAGCACTGAAGCTTTCTTT	CASSLLDSLSTEAFF
.	.	15	TRBJ2-2	TRBV5-1	TGCGCCAGCAGCTTGGCCGGCCGGGCCCCCGGGGAGCTGTTTTTT	CASSLAGRAPGELFF
.	.	12	TRBJ1-2	TRBV2	TGTGCCTCCCGGGGGGCTCCGTATGGCTACACCTTC	CASRGAPYGYTF
once	TRBD1	14	TRBJ2-7	TRBV10-3	TGTGCCATCAGTGATGGGCAGGGGGCTGACGAGCAGTACTTC	CAISDGQGADEQYF
.	.	13	TRBJ2-1	TRBV6-2/TRBV6-3	TGTGCCAGCAGTTACTCGTCCGGCAATGAGCAGTTCTTC	CASSYSSGNEQFF
.	.	16	TRBJ2-1	TRBV24-1	TGTGCCACCAGTGAGACCGGGACTGTCTCCTACAATGAGCAGTTCTTC	CATSETGTVSYNEQFF
.	.	15	TRBJ1-1	TRBV15	TGTGCCACCAGCAGAGATCGGTCACGGGGCACTGAAGCTTTCTTT	CATSRDRSRGTEAFF
.	.	12	TRBJ1-1	TRBV30	TGTGCCTGGATTGGGGGGGGCACTGAAGCTTTCTTT	CAWIGGGTEAFF
.	.	14	TRBJ2-7	TRBV7-9	TGTGCCAGCAGCTTCGTGGGGACGGTCTACGAGCAGTACTTC	CASSFVGTVYEQYF
.	TRBD1	17	TRBJ2-2	TRBV3-1/TRBV3-2	TGTGCCAGCAGCCAATTCCGGGACAGGGTTAACACCGGGGAGCTGTTTTTT	CASSQFRDRVNTGELFF
.	.	17	TRBJ2-5	TRBV7-8	TGTGCCAGCAGCTTAGCAGGTTACAGGGCCGGGGGAGAGACCCAGTACTTC	CASSLAGYRAGGETQYF
.	TRBD1	17	TRBJ2-2	TRBV9	TGTGCCAGCAGCCCCTTTTGGACAGGGCTGAACACCGGGGAGCTGTTTTTT	CASSPFWTGLNTGELFF
once	.	13	TRBJ1-1	TRBV9	TGTGCCAGCAGAGGAGGGGGGAACACTGAAGCTTTCTTT	CASRGGGNTEAFF
.	.	13	TRBJ1-1	TRBV6-6	TGTGCCAGCAGTTACGGAAGTGGCACTGAAGCTTTCTTT	CASSYGSGTEAFF
.	.	14	TRBJ1-5	TRBV13	TGTGCCAGCAGCTTAGGAGTGGGCAATCAGCCCCAGCATTTT	CASSLGVGNQPQHF
.	.	15	TRBJ1-6	TRBV30	TGTGCCTGGAGTGTATTTCGAAGAGGGGATTCACCCCTCCACTTT	CAWSVFRRGDSPLHF
.	.	17	TRBJ2-2	TRBV19	TGTGCCAGTAGTATGGGGCAGAAGAGGAGTTACACCGGGGAGCTGTTTTTT	CASSMGQKRSYTGELFF
.	.	12	TRBJ1-1	TRBV7-4	TGTGCCAGCAGCCCCGGGGGCGCTGAAGCTTTCTTT	CASSPGGAEAFF
once	.	14	TRBJ2-2	TRBV13	TGTGCCAGCAGCTTGGCAGGAAGCACCGGGGAGCTGTTTTTT	CASSLAGSTGELFF
.	TRBD2	16	TRBJ2-1	TRBV5-4	TGTGCCAGCAGCTTGGAAGCGGGGGGGCCCCACAGGGAGCAGTTCTTC	CASSLEAGGPHREQFF
.	.	13	TRBJ1-6	TRBV7-8	TGTGCCAGCAGCCCACAGGGCGGGCCACCCCTCCACTTT	CASSPQGGPPLHF
.	.	13	TRBJ2-7	TRBV4-1	TGCGCCAGCAGTGAGACAGCCCCCTACGAGCAGTACTTC	CASSETAPYEQYF
.	.	12	TRBJ2-2	TRBV15	TGTGCCACCAGCAGATCGACCGGGGAGCTGTTTTTT	CATSRSTGELFF
.	.	13	TRBJ2-7	TRBV9	TGTGCCAGCAGCGTAGGCCAGTCCTACGAGCAGTACTTC	CASSVGQSYEQYF
.	TRBD1	15	TRBJ1-2	TRBV14	TGTGCCAGCAGCCGGAATACAGGGGGGAACTATGGCTACACCTTC	CASSRNTGGNYGYTF
.	.	15	TRBJ2-7	TRBV7-6	TGTGCCAGCAGCTTAGCGGGCGTCCCTTCCTACGAGCAGTACTTC	CASSLAGVPSYEQYF
.	.	13	TRBJ2-7	TRBV6-6	TGTGCCAGCGGGGCAGGGTTTTCCTACGAGCAGTACTTC	CASGAGFSYEQYF
.	.	15	TRBJ2-7	TRBV6-5	TGTGCCAGCACCCAAGGGGCAGGGGGGTACTACGAGCAGTACTTC	CASTQGAGGYYEQYF
.	.	15	TRBJ1-1	TRBV19	TGTGCCAGTAGTATATATCCGGACGCGAACACTGAAGCTTTCTTT	CASSIYPDANTEAFF
.	.	15	TRBJ2-7	TRBV6-6	TGTGCCAGCAGTTACCCAAGGGACGGATCCTACGAGCAGTACTTC	CASSYPRDGSYEQYF
.	.	11	TRBJ2-1	TRBV7-9	.	CASSVGTGTFF
.	TRBD1	14	TRBJ2-7	TRBV6-5	TGTGCCAGTGTTGACAGGGGAACCCCCTACGAGCAGTACTTC	CASVDRGTPYEQYF
.	TRBD1	17	TRBJ2-3	TRBV25-1	TGTGCCAGCAGTGAAGGGTTTTGGACAGGGGCAACAGATACGCAGTATTTT	CASSEGFWTGATDTQYF
.	TRBD1	16	TRBJ2-3	TRBV7-3	TGTGCCAGCGCAAAGGGGTCAGGGGGAGGCACAGATACGCAGTATTTT	CASAKGSGGGTDTQYF
few	TRBD1	14	TRBJ1-1	TRBV28	TGTGCCAGCAGTATAGGGGACAGGGGCGCTGAAGCTTTCTTT	CASSIGDRGAEAFF
.	TRBD1	14	TRBJ2-2	TRBV27	TGTGCCAGCAGTGCCCGGGACAGGGCCGGGGAGCTGTTTTTT	CASSARDRAGELFF
.	TRBD2	17	TRBJ2-1	TRBV3-1/TRBV3-2	TGTGCCAGCAGCCCCCCAGCTCCTAGCGGGGGAAACAATGAGCAGTTCTTC	CASSPPAPSGGNNEQFF
.	TRBD1	15	TRBJ2-7	TRBV13	TGTGCCAGCAGCTCAACCGGGACAGGGGCTTACGAGCAGTACTTC	CASSSTGTGAYEQYF
.	TRBD1	14	TRBJ2-7	TRBV30	TGTGCCTGGAGCTACGGACAGGGGGAAAACGAGCAGTACTTC	CAWSYGQGENEQYF
.	TRBD2	17	TRBJ2-1	TRBV7-6	TGTGCCAGCAGCTCGGGACTAGCGGGGGGGTCCTACAATGAGCAGTTCTTC	CASSSGLAGGSYNEQFF
.	.	11	TRBJ1-2	TRBV10-1	TGCGCCGCGCCCCAAGCGAATGGCTACACCTTC	CAAPQANGYTF
.	TRBD1	15	TRBJ1-6	TRBV6-4	TGTGCCAGCAGTGAGGACGGAGGGGGCAATTCACCCCTCCACTTT	CASSEDGGGNSPLHF
.	.	16	TRBJ2-2	TRBV9	TGTGCCAGCAGCGGTGGGCTCCGGGGCAACACCGGGGAGCTGTTTTTT	CASSGGLRGNTGELFF
.	TRBD1	16	TRBJ1-3	TRBV6-6	TGTGCCAGCAGTTACTCGACAGGGAGCTCTGGAAACACCATATATTTT	CASSYSTGSSGNTIYF
.	.	11	TRBJ2-7	TRBV10-3	TGTGCTGGAGGGAACGACTACGAGCAGTACTTC	CAGGNDYEQYF
once	.	15	TRBJ2-2	TRBV7-3	TGTGCCAGCAGCTTAAGAGGGCACGGGGCCGGGGAGCTGTTTTTT	CASSLRGHGAGELFF